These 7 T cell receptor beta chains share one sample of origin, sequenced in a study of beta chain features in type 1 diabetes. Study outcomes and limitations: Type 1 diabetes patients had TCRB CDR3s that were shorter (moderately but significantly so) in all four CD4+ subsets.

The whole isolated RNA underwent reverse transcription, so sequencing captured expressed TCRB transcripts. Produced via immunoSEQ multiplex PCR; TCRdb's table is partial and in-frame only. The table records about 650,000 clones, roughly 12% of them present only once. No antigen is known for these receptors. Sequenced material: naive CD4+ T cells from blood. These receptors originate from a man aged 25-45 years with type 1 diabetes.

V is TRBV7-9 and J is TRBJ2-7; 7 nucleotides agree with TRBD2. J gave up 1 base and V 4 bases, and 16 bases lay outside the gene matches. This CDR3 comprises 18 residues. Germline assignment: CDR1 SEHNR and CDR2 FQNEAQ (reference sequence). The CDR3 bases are TGTGCCAGCAGCTCCAATCGACTAGTCCTCGGGAGGTCCTACGAGCAGTACTTC. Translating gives CASSSNRLVLGRSYEQYF.

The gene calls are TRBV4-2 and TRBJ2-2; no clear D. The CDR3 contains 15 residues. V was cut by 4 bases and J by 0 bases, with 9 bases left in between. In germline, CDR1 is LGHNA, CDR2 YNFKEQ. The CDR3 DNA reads TGTGCCAGCAGCCCGGGTCCACCGAACACCGGGGAGCTGTTTTTT. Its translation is CASSPGPPNTGELFF.

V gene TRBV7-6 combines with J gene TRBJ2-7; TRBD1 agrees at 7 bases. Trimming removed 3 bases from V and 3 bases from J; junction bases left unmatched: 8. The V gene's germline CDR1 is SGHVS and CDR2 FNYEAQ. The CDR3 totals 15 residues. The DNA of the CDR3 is TGTGCCAGCAGCTTTGGACAGGCCCGCTACTACGAGCAGTACTTC. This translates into CASSFGQARYYEQYF. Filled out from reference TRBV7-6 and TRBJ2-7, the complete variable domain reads GAGVSQSPRYKVTKRGQDVALRCDPISGHVSLYWYRQALGQGPEFLTYFNYEAQQDKSGLPNDRFSAERPEGSISTLTIQRTEQRDSAMYRCASSFGQARYYEQYFGPGTRLTVT.

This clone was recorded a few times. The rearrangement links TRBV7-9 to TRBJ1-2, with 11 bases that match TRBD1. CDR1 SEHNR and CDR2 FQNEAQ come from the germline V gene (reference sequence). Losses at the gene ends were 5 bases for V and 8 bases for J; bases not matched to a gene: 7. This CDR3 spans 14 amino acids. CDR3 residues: CASSQDRTGGGYTF. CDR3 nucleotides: TGTGCCAGCAGCCAAGACAGGACAGGGGGCGGCTACACCTTC.

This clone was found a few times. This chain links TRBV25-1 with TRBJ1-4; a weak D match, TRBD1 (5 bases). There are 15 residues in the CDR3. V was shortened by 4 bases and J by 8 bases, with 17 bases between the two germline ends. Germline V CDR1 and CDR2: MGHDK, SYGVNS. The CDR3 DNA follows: TGTGCCAGCAGTGGTCAAGGGTGGGGGTCCGAAAAACTGTTTTTT. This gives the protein CASSGQGWGSEKLFF.

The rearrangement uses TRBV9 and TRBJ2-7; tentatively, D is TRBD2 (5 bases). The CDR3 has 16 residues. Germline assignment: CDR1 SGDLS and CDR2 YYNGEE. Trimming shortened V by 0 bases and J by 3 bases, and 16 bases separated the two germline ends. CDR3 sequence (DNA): TGTGCCAGCAGCGTAGGAGAAACTAGTGGGATCTACGAGCAGTACTTC. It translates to CASSVGETSGIYEQYF. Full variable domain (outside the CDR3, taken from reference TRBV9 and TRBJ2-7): DSGVTQTPKHLITATGQRVTLRCSPRSGDLSVYWYQQSLDQGLQFLIQYYNGEERAKGNILERFSAQQFPDLHSELNLSSLELGDSALYFCASSVGETSGIYEQYFGPGTRLTVT.

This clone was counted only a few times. The CDR3 DNA sequence: TGTGCCAGCAGCCTTCGGACAGACTCTGGAAACACCATATATTTT. It codes for CASSLRTDSGNTIYF. The chain has TRBV14 and TRBJ1-3; TRBD1 might be the D (6 bases). Between the trimmed V and J ends, which lost 4 bases and 0 bases, there was a span of 10 bases. This CDR3 is 15 amino acids long. Germline V gene lookup returns CDR1 SGHDN and CDR2 FVKESK.